This T cell receptor (beta chain) is drawn from a study of identical twins. Study-wide points: Memory repertoires showed no such pattern, whereas abundant cord blood beta clonotypes carried fewer insertions.

The CDR3 is 15 residues long. Germline values: CDR1 SGHTA, CDR2 FQGNSA. With V trimmed by 4 bases and J by 5 bases, 6 bases remained unmatched. In its sample, this clonotype was seen a few times. No antigen is known for it. TCRdb ran MiXCR on the 5' RACE reads and lists one entry per CDR3 protein. This sample has 500,000 or so distinct CDR3 sequences, with roughly an eighth found just once. The data were also submitted as part of a second study, on yellow fever vaccine responses in identical twins.

The chain combines TRBV7-2 with TRBJ2-7, with 12 bases fitting TRBD2. The sequencing sample was made of CD4+ T cells sorted from blood. This clonotype was obtained from a woman under 30 in good health. CDR3 residues: CASSSLAGGPHEQYF. The CDR3 DNA follows: TGTGCCAGCAGCTCGCTAGCGGGGGGGCCCCACGAGCAGTACTTC.